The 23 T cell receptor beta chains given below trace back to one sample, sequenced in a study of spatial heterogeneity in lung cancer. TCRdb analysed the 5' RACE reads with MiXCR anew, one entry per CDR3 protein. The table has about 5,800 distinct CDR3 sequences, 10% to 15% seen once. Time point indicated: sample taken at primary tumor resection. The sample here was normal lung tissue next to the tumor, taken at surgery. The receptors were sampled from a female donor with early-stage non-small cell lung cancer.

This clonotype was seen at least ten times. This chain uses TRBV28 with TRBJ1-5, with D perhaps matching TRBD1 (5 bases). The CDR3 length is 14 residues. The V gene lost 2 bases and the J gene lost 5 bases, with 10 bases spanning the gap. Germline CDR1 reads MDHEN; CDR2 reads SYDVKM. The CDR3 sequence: CASSLDRGYQPQHF. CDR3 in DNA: TGTGCCAGCAGTTTAGACAGAGGATATCAGCCCCAGCATTTT. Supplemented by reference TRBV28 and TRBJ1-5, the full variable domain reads DVKVTQSSRYLVKRTGEKVFLECVQDMDHENMFWYRQDPGLGLRLIYFSYDVKMKEKGDIPEGYSVSREKKERFSLILESASTNQTSMYLCASSLDRGYQPQHFGDGTRLSIL.

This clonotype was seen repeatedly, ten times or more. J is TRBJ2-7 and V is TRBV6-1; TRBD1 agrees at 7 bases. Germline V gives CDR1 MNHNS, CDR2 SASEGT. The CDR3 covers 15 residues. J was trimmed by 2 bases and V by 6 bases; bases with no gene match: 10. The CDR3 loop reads CASRERTGGTYEQYV. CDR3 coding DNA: TGTGCCAGCAGAGAACGGACAGGTGGTACCTACGAGCAGTACGTC.

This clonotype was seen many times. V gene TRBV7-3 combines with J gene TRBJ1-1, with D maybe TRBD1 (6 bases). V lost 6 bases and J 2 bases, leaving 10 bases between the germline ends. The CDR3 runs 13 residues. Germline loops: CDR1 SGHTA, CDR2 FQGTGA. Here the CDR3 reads CASRVGGNTEAFF. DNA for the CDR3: TGTGCCAGCAGGGTAGGGGGTAACACTGAAGCTTTCTTT.

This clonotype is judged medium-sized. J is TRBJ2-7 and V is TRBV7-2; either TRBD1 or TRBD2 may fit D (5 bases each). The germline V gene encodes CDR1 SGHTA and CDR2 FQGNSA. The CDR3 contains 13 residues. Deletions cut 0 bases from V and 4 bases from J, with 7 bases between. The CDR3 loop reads CASSLARGYEQYV. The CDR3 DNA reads TGTGCCAGCAGCTTAGCGAGGGGTTACGAGCAGTACGTC.

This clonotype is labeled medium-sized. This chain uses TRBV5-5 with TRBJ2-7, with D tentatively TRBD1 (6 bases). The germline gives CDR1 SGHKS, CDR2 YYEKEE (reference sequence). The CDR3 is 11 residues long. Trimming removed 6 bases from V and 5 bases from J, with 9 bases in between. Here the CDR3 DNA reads TGTGCCAGCACCACAGGGAACGAGCAGTACGTC. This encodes CASTTGNEQYV.

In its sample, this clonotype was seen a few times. The CDR3 protein is CASSLVADSYNEQFF. As DNA, the CDR3 is TGTGCCAGCAGCTTAGTGGCAGACTCCTACAATGAGCAGTTCTTC. The chain carries TRBV7-2 and TRBJ2-1; D gene unclear. Between the trimmed V and J ends, which lost 1 base and 0 bases, there was a span of 7 bases. CDR1 and CDR2 (germline): SGHTA, FQGNSA. The CDR3 loop spans 15 amino acids. Drawing the rest from reference TRBV7-2 and TRBJ2-1, the complete variable domain is GAGVSQSPSNKVTEKGKDVELRCDPISGHTALYWYRQSLGQGLEFLIYFQGNSAPDKSGLPSDRFSAERTGGSVSTLTIQRTQQEDSAVYLCASSLVADSYNEQFFGPGTRLTVL.

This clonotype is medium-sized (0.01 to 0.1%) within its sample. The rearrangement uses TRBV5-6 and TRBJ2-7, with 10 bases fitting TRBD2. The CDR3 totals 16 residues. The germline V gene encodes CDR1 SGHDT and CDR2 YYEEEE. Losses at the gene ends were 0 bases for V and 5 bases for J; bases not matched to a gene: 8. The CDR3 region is CASSLAGLAALNEQYF. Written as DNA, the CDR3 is TGTGCCAGCAGCTTGGCCGGACTAGCGGCCCTCAACGAGCAGTACTTC.

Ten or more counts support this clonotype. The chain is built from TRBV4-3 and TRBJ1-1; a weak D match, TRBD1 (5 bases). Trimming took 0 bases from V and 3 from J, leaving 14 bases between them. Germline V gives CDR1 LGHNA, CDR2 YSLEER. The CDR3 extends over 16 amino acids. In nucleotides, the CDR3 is TGCGCCAGCAGCCAAGATCCGGGGGGATCTTACACTGAAGCTTTCTTT. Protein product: CASSQDPGGSYTEAFF.

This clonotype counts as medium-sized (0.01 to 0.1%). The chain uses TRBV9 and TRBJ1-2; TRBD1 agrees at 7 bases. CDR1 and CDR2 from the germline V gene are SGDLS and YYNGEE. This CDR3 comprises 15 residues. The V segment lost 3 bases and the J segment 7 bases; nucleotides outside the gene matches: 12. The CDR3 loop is CASSATDRLERGYTF. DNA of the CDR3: TGTGCCAGCAGCGCGACGGACAGGTTGGAACGTGGCTACACCTTC.

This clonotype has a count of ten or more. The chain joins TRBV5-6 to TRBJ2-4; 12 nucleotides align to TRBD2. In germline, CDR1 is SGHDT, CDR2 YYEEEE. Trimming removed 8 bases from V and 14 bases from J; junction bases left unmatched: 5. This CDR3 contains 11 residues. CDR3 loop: CASKTSGSEYF. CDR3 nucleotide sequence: TGTGCCAGTAAGACTAGCGGGAGCGAGTACTTC.

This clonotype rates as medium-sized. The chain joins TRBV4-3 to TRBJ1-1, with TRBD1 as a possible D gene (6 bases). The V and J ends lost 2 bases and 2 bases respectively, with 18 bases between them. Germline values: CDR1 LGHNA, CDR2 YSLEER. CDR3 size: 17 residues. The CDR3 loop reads CASSQRLVNGGNTEAFF. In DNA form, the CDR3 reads TGCGCCAGCAGCCAACGCCTCGTCAACGGGGGCAACACTGAAGCTTTCTTT.

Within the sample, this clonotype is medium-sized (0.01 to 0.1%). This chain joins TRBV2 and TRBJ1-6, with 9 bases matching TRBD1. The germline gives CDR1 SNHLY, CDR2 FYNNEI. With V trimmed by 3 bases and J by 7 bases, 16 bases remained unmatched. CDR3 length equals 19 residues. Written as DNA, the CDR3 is TGTGCCAGCAGTGACCCTCCCAGGACAGGGGACGGGTGGAATTCACCCCTCCACTTT. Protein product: CASSDPPRTGDGWNSPLHF.

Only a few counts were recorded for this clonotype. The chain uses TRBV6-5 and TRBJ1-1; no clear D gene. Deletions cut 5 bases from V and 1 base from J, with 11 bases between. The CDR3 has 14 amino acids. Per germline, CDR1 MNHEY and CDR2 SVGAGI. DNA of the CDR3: TGTGCCAGCAGTCAGCCCCTAAAGAACACTGAAGCTTTCTTT. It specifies CASSQPLKNTEAFF.

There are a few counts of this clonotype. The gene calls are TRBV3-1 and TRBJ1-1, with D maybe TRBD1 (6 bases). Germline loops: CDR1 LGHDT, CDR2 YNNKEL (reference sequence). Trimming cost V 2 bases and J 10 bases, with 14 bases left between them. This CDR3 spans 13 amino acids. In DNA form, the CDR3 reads TGTGCCAGCAGCCAAATCGGGGGCCGAGGAGCTTTCTTT. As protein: CASSQIGGRGAFF.

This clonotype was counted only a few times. The CDR3 spells CASSVAQWTGGTEAFF. As DNA, the CDR3 is TGTGCCAGCAGCGTAGCTCAATGGACAGGCGGTACTGAAGCTTTCTTT. The rearrangement uses TRBV9 and TRBJ1-1, with 7 bases aligning to TRBD1. V gave up 0 bases and J gave up 5 bases; unmatched junction bases: 10. The CDR3 is made up of 16 amino acids. Per germline, CDR1 SGDLS and CDR2 YYNGEE.

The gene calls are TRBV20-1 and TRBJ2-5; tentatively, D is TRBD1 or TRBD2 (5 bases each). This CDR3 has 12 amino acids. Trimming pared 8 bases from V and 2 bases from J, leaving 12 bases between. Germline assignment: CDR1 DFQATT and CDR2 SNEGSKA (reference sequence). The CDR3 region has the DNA TGCAGTTATCCGGGACGTCAAGAGACCCAGTACTTC. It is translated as CSYPGRQETQYF.

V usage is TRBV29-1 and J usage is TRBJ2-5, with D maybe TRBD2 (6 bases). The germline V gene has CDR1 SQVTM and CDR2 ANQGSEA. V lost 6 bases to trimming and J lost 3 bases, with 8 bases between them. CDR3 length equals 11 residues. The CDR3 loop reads CSVAGKETQYF. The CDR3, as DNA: TGCAGCGTGGCGGGAAAAGAGACCCAGTACTTC.

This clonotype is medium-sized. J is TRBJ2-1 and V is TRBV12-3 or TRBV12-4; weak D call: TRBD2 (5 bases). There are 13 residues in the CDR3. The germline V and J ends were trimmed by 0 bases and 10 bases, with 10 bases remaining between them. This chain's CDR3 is CASSLAGSQEQFF. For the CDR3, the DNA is TGTGCCAGCAGTTTAGCGGGGAGTCAGGAGCAGTTCTTC.

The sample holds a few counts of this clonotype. DNA for the CDR3: TGTGCCAGCAGTTACTCGAGGTCGTCTTACTCCTACAATGAGCAGTTCTTC. Translating it yields CASSYSRSSYSYNEQFF. The chain uses TRBV6-2 or TRBV6-3 and TRBJ2-1; D remains ambiguous. The V gene lost 0 bases and the J gene lost 0 bases, with 12 bases spanning the gap. CDR1 is MNHEY and CDR2 is SVGEGT in the germline V gene. The CDR3 totals 17 residues.

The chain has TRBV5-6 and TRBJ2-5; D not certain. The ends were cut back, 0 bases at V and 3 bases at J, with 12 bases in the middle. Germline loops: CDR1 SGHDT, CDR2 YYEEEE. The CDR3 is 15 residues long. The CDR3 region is CASSLDPRAKETQYF. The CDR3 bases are TGTGCCAGCAGCTTGGATCCCCGGGCCAAAGAGACCCAGTACTTC.

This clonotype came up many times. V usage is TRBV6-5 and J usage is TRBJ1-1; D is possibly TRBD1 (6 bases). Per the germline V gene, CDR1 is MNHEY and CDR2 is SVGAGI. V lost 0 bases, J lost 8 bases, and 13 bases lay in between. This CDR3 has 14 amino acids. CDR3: CASSYSLGAEEAFF. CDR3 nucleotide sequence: TGTGCCAGCAGTTACTCTTTGGGGGCAGAAGAAGCTTTCTTT.

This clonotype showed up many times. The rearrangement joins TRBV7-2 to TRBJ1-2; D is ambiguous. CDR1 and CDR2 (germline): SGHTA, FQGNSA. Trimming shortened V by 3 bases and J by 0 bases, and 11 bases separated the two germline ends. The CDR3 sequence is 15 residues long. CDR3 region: CASSFGLNTNYGYTF. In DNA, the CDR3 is TGTGCCAGCAGCTTTGGACTGAACACTAACTATGGCTACACCTTC.

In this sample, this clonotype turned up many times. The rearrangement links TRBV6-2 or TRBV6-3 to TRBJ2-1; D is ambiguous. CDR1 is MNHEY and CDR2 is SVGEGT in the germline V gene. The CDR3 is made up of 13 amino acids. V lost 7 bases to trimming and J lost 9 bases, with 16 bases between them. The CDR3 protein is CASNTPSHPEQFF. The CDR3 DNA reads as TGTGCCAGCAACACACCTTCTCACCCTGAGCAGTTCTTC.